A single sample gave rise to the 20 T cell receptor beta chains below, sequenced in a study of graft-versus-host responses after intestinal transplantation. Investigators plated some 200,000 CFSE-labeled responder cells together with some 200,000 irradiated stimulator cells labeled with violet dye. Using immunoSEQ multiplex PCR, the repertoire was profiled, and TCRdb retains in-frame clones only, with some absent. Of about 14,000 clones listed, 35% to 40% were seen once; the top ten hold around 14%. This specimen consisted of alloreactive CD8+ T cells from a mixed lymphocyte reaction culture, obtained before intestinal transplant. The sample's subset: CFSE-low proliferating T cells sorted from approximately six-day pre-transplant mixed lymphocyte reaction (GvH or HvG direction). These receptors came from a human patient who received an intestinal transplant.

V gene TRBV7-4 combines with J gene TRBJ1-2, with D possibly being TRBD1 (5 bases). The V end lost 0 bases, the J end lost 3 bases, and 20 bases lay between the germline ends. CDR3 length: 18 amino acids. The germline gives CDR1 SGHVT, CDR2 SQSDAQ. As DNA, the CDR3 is TGTGCCAGCAGCTTAGCGATCGCCGCAGGCGGAGGGGACTATGGCTACACCTTC. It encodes CASSLAIAAGGGDYGYTF.

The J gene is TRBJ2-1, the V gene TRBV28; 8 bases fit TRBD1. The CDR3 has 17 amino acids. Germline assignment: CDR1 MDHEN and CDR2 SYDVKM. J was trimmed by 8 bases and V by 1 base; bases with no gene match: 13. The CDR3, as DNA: TGTGCCAGCAGTTTATTCGCAGGGGGCGGCCGGTTGGATGAGCAGTTCTTC. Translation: CASSLFAGGGRLDEQFF.

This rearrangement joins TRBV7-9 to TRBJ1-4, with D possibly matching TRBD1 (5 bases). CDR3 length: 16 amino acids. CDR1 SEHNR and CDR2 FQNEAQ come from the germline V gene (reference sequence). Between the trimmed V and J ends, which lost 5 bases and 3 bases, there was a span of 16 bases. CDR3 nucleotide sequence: TGTGCCAGCAGCCCCGCCCCGACAGATGCTAATGAAAAACTGTTTTTT. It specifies CASSPAPTDANEKLFF.

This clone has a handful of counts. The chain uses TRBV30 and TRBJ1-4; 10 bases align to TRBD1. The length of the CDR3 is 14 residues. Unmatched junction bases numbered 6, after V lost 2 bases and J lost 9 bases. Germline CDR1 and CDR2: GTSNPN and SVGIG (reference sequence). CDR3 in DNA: TGTGCCTGGAGTACCGGGACAGGGGCCCAAAAACTGTTTTTT. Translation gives CAWSTGTGAQKLFF.

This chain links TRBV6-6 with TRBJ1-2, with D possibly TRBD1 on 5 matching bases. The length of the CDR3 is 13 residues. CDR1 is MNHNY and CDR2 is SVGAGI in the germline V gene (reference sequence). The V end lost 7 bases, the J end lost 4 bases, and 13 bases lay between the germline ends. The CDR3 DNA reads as TGTGCCAGCAACCGGGACTCCCCCTATGGCTACACCTTC. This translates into CASNRDSPYGYTF.

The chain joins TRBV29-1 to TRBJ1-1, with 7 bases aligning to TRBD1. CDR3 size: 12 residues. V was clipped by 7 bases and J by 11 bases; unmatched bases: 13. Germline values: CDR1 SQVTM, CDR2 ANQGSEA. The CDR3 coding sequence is TGCAGCGCTAGACTGAGACAGGGAAGGGCTTTCTTT. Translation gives CSARLRQGRAFF.

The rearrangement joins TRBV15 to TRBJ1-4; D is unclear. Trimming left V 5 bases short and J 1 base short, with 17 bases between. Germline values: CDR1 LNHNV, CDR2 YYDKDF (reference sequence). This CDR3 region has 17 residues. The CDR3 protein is CATSGEEGVGTNEKLFF. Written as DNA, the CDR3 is TGTGCCACCAGCGGTGAGGAGGGAGTCGGAACTAATGAAAAACTGTTTTTT.

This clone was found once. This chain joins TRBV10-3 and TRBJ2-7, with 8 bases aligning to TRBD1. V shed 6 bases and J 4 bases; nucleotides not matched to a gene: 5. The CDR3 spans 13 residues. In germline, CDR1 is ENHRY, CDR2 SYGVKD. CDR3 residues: CAISSQGAYEQYF. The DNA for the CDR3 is TGTGCCATCAGCTCGCAGGGGGCTTACGAGCAGTACTTC.

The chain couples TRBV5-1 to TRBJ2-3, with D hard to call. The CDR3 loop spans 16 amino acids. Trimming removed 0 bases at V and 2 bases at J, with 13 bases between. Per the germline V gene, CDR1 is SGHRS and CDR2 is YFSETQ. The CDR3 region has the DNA TGCGCCAGCAGCTTGGGGGCGACCAAAATCACAGATACGCAGTATTTT. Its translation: CASSLGATKITDTQYF.

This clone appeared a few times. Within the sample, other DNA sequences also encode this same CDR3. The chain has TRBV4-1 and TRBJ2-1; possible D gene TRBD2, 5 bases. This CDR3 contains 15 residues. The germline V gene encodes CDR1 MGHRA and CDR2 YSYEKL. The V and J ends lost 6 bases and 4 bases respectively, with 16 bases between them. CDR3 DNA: TGCGCCAGCAGTTCCTCTGCTAGCTCATACAATGAGCAGTTCTTC. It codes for CASSSSASSYNEQFF.

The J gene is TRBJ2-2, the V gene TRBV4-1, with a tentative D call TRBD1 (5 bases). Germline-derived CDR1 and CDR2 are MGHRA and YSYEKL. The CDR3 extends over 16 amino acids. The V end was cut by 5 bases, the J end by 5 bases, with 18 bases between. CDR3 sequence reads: CASSEFVDRETGELFF. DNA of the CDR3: TGCGCCAGCAGCGAGTTTGTCGACAGAGAGACCGGGGAGCTGTTTTTT.

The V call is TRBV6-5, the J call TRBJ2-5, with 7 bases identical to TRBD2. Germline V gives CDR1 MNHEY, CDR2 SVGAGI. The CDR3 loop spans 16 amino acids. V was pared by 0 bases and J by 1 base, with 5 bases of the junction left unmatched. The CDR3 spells CASSYSGGNLQETQYF. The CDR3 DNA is TGTGCCAGCAGTTACTCGGGGGGGAACCTCCAAGAGACCCAGTACTTC.

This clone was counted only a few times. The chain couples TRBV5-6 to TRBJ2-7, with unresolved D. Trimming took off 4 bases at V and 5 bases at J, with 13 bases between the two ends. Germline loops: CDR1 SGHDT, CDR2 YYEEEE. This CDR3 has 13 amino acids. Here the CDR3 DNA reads TGTGCCAGCAGCATCCAGGTTATTAACGAGCAGTACTTC. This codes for CASSIQVINEQYF.

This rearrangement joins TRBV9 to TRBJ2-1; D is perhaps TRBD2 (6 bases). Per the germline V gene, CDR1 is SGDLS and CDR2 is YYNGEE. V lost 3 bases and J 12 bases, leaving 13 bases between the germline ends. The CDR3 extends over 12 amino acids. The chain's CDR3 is CASSGLEVGQFF. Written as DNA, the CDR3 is TGTGCCAGCAGCGGACTAGAAGTTGGGCAGTTCTTC.

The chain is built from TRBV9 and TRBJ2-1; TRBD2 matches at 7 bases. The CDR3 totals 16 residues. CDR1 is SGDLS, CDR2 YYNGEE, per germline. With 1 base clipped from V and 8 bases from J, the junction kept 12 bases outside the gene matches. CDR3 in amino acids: CASSVLAGDLLYEQFF. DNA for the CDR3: TGTGCCAGCAGCGTATTAGCGGGCGACCTTCTCTATGAGCAGTTCTTC.

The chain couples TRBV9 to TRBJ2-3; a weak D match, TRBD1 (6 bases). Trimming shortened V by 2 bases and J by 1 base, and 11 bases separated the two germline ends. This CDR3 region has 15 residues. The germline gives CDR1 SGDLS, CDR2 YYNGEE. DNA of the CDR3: TGTGCCAGCAGCGTCGAGGGGGTGGGCACAGATACGCAGTATTTT. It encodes CASSVEGVGTDTQYF.

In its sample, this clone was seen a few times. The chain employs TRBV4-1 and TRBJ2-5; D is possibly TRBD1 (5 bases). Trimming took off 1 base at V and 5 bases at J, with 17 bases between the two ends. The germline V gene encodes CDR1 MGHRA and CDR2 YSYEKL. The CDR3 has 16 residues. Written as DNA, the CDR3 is TGCGCCAGCAGCCAAGTCTGGGCAGGGTTTCCGGAGACCCAGTACTTC. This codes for CASSQVWAGFPETQYF.

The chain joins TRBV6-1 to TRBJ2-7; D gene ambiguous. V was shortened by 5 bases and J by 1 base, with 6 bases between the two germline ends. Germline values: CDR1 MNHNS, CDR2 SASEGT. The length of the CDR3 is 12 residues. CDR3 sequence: CASSPNSYEQYF. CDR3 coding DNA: TGTGCCAGCAGTCCTAATTCCTACGAGCAGTACTTC.

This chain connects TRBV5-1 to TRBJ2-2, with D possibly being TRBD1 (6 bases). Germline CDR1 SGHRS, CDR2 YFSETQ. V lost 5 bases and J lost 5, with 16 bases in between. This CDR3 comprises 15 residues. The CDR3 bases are TGCGCCAGCAGGGGGGACATTACCTTAACCGGGGAGCTGTTTTTT. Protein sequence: CASRGDITLTGELFF. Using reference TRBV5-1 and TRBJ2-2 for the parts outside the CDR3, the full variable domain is KAGVTQTPRYLIKTRGQQVTLSCSPISGHRSVSWYQQTPGQGLQFLFEYFSETQRNKGNFPGRFSGRQFSNSRSEMNVSTLELGDSALYLCASRGDITLTGELFFGEGSRLTVL.

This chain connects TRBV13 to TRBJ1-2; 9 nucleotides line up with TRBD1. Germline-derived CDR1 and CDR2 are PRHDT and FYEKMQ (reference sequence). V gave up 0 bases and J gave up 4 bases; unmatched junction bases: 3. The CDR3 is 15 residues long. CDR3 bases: TGTGCCAGCAGCTTAGGGGGACAGGGTGGCTATGGCTACACCTTC. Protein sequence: CASSLGGQGGYGYTF. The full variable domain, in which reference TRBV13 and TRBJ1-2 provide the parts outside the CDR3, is AAGVIQSPRHLIKEKRETATLKCYPIPRHDTVYWYQQGPGQDPQFLISFYEKMQSDKGSIPDRFSAQQFSDYHSELNMSSLELGDSALYFCASSLGGQGGYGYTFGSGTRLTVV.